Described below is a single TCR beta chain sequence and its context. The data are from a study of blood T cell repertoires in COVID-19. Overall study context: Sites across the United States, Italy and Spain contributed samples from acute and convalescent COVID-19. Sample material is recorded as cDNA or gDNA derived from T cells, B-cell-depleted T cells, or PBMCs.

The CDR3 length is 16 residues. Trimming stripped 5 bases from V and 1 base from J, with 17 bases between. Germline V CDR1 and CDR2: SEHNR, FQNEAQ (reference sequence). As processed by the authors: Amplification with reference gene primers provided the estimates of nucleated cell counts. Profiled with immunoSEQ multiplex PCR; TCRdb holds only in-frame clones, not every one. Clone size and the V and J calls come from that table; the DNA yielded D and trimming. The data hold around 83,000 clones, with more than 75% observed a single time. The specimen was peripheral blood. The TCR originated in a woman aged 70-85 years with acute or convalescent COVID-19. The rearrangement joins TRBV7-9 to TRBJ2-5; D may be TRBD1 (6 bases). CDR3 nucleotides: TGTGCCAGCAGCCTCAGACCCGGGACAAGCCAAGAGACCCAGTACTTC. Protein product: CASSLRPGTSQETQYF. The full variable domain, its missing parts supplied by reference TRBV7-9 and TRBJ2-5, is DTGVSQNPRHKITKRGQNVTFRCDPISEHNRLYWYRQTLGQGPEFLTYFQNEAQLEKSRLLSDRFSAERPKGSFSTLEIQRTEQGDSAMYLCASSLRPGTSQETQYFGPGTRLLVL.